Here is one T cell receptor (beta chain) with its context. Its antigen is currently unknown. These data belong to a study of identical twins. Broader study findings: Twin pairs had excess sharing that was weaker in beta out-of-frame sequences. Zero-insertion analyses could be partly confounded by invariant MAIT and iNKT cells. Within cord blood, abundant beta clonotypes carried fewer insertions, but memory repertoires showed no such trend.

Template switching, a step in the protocol, added a universal primer site, and cDNA carried unique molecular identifiers. Via MiXCR, TCRdb re-called the 5' RACE reads, giving one row per CDR3 protein. The sample contains 350,000 to 600,000 distinct CDR3 sequences, over 12% of which appear only once. Germline CDR1 SGHDT, CDR2 YYEEEE. The CDR3 runs to 19 residues. The J segment lost 7 bases and the V segment lost 4 bases, leaving 23 bases of the junction unmatched. These data also formed part of another study, on yellow fever vaccine responses in identical twins.

The origin of this receptor is a woman between 18 and 29 years old in good health. The chain is built from TRBV5-6 and TRBJ2-1; TRBD2 aligns across 7 bases. Material for sequencing was CD4+ T cells sorted from blood. The CDR3 bases are TGTGCCAGCAGCCCCCGATCATGGAGGGAGGGCCTTGCTCTTAATGAGCAGTTCTTC. Translating it yields CASSPRSWREGLALNEQFF.